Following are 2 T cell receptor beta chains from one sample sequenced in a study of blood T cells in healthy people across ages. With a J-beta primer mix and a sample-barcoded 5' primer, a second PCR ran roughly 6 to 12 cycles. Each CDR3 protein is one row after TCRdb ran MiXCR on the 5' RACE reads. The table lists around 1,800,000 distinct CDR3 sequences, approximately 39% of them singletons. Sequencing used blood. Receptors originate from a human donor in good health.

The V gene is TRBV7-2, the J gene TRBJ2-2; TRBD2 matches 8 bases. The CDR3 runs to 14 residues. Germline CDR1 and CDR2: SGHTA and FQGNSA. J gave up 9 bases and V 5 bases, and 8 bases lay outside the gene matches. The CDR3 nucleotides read TGTGCCAGCAGCCCTAGCCGGGGGGGCCGGGAGCTGTTTTTT. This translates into CASSPSRGGRELFF.

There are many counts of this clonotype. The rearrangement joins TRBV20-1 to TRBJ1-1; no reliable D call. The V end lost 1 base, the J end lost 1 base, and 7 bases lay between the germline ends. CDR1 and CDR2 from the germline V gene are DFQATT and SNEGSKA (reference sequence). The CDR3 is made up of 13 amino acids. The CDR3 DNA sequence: TGCAGTGCTAGAGTCAAGACGAACACTGAAGCTTTCTTT. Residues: CSARVKTNTEAFF.